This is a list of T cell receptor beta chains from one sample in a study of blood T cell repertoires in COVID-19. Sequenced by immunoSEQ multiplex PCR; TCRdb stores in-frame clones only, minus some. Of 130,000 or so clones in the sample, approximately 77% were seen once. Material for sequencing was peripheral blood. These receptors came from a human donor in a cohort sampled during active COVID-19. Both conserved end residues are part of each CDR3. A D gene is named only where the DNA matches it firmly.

CDR3: CASSLGYEGGYTF; J: TRBJ1-2; V: TRBV7-9; D: -
CDR3: CASSAQAAYEQYF; J: TRBJ2-7; V: TRBV19; D: -
CDR3: CAWSDGQLNEKLFF; J: TRBJ1-4; V: TRBV30; D: -
CDR3: CASSLATYEQYF; J: TRBJ2-7; V: TRBV5-1; D: -
CDR3: CATGRGRSYEQYF; J: TRBJ2-7; V: TRBV28; D: -
CDR3: CASSFSLAGAETQYF; J: TRBJ2-5; V: TRBV5-4; D: TRBD2
CDR3: CASSQGLAGGSSYNEQFF; J: TRBJ2-1; V: TRBV6-2/TRBV6-3; D: TRBD2
CDR3: CASSPSGLPNTEAFF; J: TRBJ1-1; V: TRBV27; D: -
CDR3: CASRELGANTEAFF; J: TRBJ1-1; V: TRBV6-5; D: -
CDR3: CASSGVSGGPSSYEQYF; J: TRBJ2-7; V: TRBV2; D: TRBD2
CDR3: CASRDRDLGGSEQYF; J: TRBJ2-7; V: TRBV6-5; D: -
CDR3: CASSLPNYRQGASGANVLTF; J: TRBJ2-6; V: TRBV5-8; D: TRBD1
CDR3: CASSFPSPGSNTEAFF; J: TRBJ1-1; V: TRBV5-4; D: -
CDR3: CASGGQGGGQPQHF; J: TRBJ1-5; V: TRBV2; D: TRBD1
CDR3: CSARTVETQYF; J: TRBJ2-5; V: TRBV20-1; D: -
CDR3: CASSEGYDYEQYF; J: TRBJ2-7; V: TRBV19; D: -
CDR3: CASSTGPTEAFF; J: TRBJ1-1; V: TRBV19; D: -
CDR3: CASSLTGNTEAFF; J: TRBJ1-1; V: TRBV27; D: -
CDR3: CASSLVKGQNYGYTF; J: TRBJ1-2; V: TRBV5-1; D: TRBD1
CDR3: CASSFFTGGRGDEQYF; J: TRBJ2-7; V: TRBV5-6; D: TRBD1
CDR3: CASSSLAGGLYEQYF; J: TRBJ2-7; V: TRBV27; D: TRBD1
CDR3: CASSLSTEAFF; J: TRBJ1-1; V: TRBV12-3/TRBV12-4; D: -
CDR3: CASSLLAGSYNEQFF; J: TRBJ2-1; V: TRBV28; D: TRBD2
CDR3: CASSYSYRALSYEQYF; J: TRBJ2-7; V: TRBV6-5; D: -
CDR3: CASSPSGNQETQYF; J: TRBJ2-5; V: TRBV27; D: TRBD2
CDR3: CAWSITGGSGNTIYF; J: TRBJ1-3; V: TRBV30; D: TRBD1
CDR3: CASSRPGQGLYEQYF; J: TRBJ2-7; V: TRBV5-5; D: TRBD1
CDR3: CAWTIGATNEKLFF; J: TRBJ1-4; V: TRBV30; D: -
CDR3: CASSLTASPYEQYF; J: TRBJ2-7; V: TRBV7-9; D: -
CDR3: CASSRDRAEQFF; J: TRBJ2-1; V: TRBV6-6; D: TRBD1
CDR3: CASSQEQGRVETQYF; J: TRBJ2-5; V: TRBV3-1/TRBV3-2; D: -
CDR3: CASSEGSSRLDEQYF; J: TRBJ2-7; V: TRBV6-5; D: -
CDR3: CASSPQMFGTGGTYEQYF; J: TRBJ2-7; V: TRBV7-9; D: TRBD1
CDR3: CASSQGPGTEAFF; J: TRBJ1-1; V: TRBV4-2; D: -
CDR3: CASSPKTGYMNTEAFF; J: TRBJ1-1; V: TRBV18; D: TRBD1
CDR3: CASSPRTVGTEAFF; J: TRBJ1-1; V: TRBV28; D: -
CDR3: CASSDGGYGYTF; J: TRBJ1-2; V: TRBV6-1; D: -
CDR3: CASSIGQPNTEAFF; J: TRBJ1-1; V: TRBV19; D: -
CDR3: CASSSSKGQSDTYEQYF; J: TRBJ2-7; V: TRBV7-9; D: TRBD1
CDR3: CASSRDRGLYTEAFF; J: TRBJ1-1; V: TRBV18; D: TRBD1
CDR3: CASSYRDNNSPLHF; J: TRBJ1-6; V: TRBV6-5; D: -
CDR3: CSVVGQSYEQYF; J: TRBJ2-7; V: TRBV29-1; D: -
CDR3: CASSIPDRAHEQYF; J: TRBJ2-7; V: TRBV19; D: TRBD1
CDR3: CASSPRSSYEQYF; J: TRBJ2-7; V: TRBV18; D: -
CDR3: CAWSPQGEGYTF; J: TRBJ1-2; V: TRBV30; D: TRBD1
CDR3: CASSLWETAYNTEAFF; J: TRBJ1-1; V: TRBV28; D: -
CDR3: CSASTPGVRNEKLFF; J: TRBJ1-4; V: TRBV20-1; D: -
CDR3: CASSMDRGLYEQYF; J: TRBJ2-7; V: TRBV28; D: TRBD1
CDR3: CASSESLGRNTEAFF; J: TRBJ1-1; V: TRBV10-1; D: -
CDR3: CASSIGPGPSYEQYF; J: TRBJ2-7; V: TRBV19; D: -
CDR3: CASSDTGGTTEAFF; J: TRBJ1-1; V: TRBV5-1; D: TRBD1
CDR3: CASSGLPGGGTYEQYF; J: TRBJ2-7; V: TRBV6-1; D: TRBD2
CDR3: CASSLVQAGFYSNQPQHF; J: TRBJ1-5; V: TRBV11-3; D: -
CDR3: CASSHRVSMNTEAFF; J: TRBJ1-1; V: TRBV3-1/TRBV3-2; D: -
CDR3: CASSTRDIAYNEQFF; J: TRBJ2-1; V: TRBV5-1; D: -